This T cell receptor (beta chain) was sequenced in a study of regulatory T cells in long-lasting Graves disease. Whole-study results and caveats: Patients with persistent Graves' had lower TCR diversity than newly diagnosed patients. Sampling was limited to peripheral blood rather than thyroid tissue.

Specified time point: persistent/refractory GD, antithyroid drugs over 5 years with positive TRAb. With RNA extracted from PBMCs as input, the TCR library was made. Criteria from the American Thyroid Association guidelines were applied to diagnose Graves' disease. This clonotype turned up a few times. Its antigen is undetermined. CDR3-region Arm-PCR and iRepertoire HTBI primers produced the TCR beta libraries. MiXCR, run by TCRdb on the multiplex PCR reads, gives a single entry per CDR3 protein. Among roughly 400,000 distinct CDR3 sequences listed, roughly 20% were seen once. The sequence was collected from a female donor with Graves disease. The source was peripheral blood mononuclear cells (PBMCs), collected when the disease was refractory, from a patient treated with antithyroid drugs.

The DNA for the CDR3 is TGTGCCAGCAGCCCCTTTCGGACCGGGGAGCTGTTTTTT. Translated, it gives CASSPFRTGELFF. This sequence joins TRBV6-1 and TRBJ2-2; D gene ambiguous. Germline values: CDR1 MNHNS, CDR2 SASEGT. The V and J ends lost 6 bases and 5 bases respectively, with 10 bases between them. The CDR3 runs 13 residues.